Below, 27 T cell receptor beta chains from the same sample are listed, as sequenced in a study of regulatory and conventional T cells in RAG deficiency. Assay used: immunoSEQ multiplex PCR; TCRdb lists only in-frame clones, some missing. The sample contains 30,000 to 35,000 clones, just under 90% of which appear only once. These same data were also listed under a study on regulatory T cells. From that second work: The PCR used 52 TRBV and 13 TRBJ primers.

The specimen sequenced was CD8+ T cells sorted from blood. The receptors originated from a human donor in good health.

This clone was observed a single time. V usage is TRBV28 and J usage is TRBJ1-1; D might be TRBD1 (5 bases). Deletions cut 9 bases from V and 0 bases from J, with 17 bases between. This CDR3 contains 15 residues. Germline V CDR1 and CDR2: MDHEN, SYDVKM. CDR3 in amino acids: CASSERGPMNTEAFF. The CDR3 DNA reads TGTGCCAGTTCCGAGAGGGGCCCCATGAACACTGAAGCTTTCTTT.

The gene calls are TRBV7-6 and TRBJ2-5, with 7 positions matching TRBD2. The CDR3 is 15 residues long. With 6 bases clipped from V and 5 bases from J, the junction kept 12 bases outside the gene matches. From germline, CDR1 is SGHVS and CDR2 FNYEAQ. The CDR3 region has the DNA TGTGCCAGCAGTATCCCTTCAGCGGGGCATGAGACCCAGTACTTC. Translated, it gives CASSIPSAGHETQYF.

The chain is built from TRBV30 and TRBJ2-1, with D maybe TRBD2 (5 bases). Germline values: CDR1 GTSNPN, CDR2 SVGIG (reference sequence). V lost 5 bases to trimming and J lost 8 bases, with 13 bases between them. The CDR3 sequence is 12 residues long. Here the CDR3 reads CAWGLPSDEQFF. As DNA, the CDR3 is TGTGCCTGGGGACTCCCGAGCGATGAGCAGTTCTTC.

This clone came up once. The chain employs TRBV15 and TRBJ2-1; D assignment may be TRBD1 or TRBD2 (5 bases each). Germline V lookup: CDR1 LNHNV, CDR2 YYDKDF (reference sequence). This CDR3 has 15 residues. V lost 5 bases and J 1 base, leaving 12 bases between the germline ends. The CDR3 bases are TGTGCCACCAGCCCGTTGGGGGTTTCCTACAATGAGCAGTTCTTC. Translated: CATSPLGVSYNEQFF.

J is TRBJ2-3 and V is TRBV7-9; 11 positions agree with TRBD2. V dropped 4 bases and J dropped 2; count of bases not matched to a gene: 8. The CDR3 extends over 17 amino acids. In germline, CDR1 is SEHNR, CDR2 FQNEAQ (reference sequence). The CDR3 reads CASSYLTSGVDTDTQYF. The CDR3 DNA reads as TGTGCCAGCAGCTACTTGACTAGCGGGGTCGACACAGATACGCAGTATTTT.

A few counts support this clone. The rearrangement links TRBV6-6 to TRBJ1-1; unclear D gene. This CDR3 has 12 amino acids. Trimming removed 2 bases at V and 1 base at J, with 2 bases between. Germline V gene lookup returns CDR1 MNHNY and CDR2 SVGAGI (reference sequence). The CDR3 spells CASSYTNTEAFF. CDR3 coding DNA: TGTGCCAGCAGTTACACGAACACTGAAGCTTTCTTT.

This chain links TRBV6-1 with TRBJ2-7; D perhaps matches TRBD1 (6 bases). The germline V gene has CDR1 MNHNS and CDR2 SASEGT. This CDR3 has 14 amino acids. Trimming pared 7 bases from V and 0 bases from J, leaving 13 bases between. CDR3 in amino acids: CASTDRSSSYEQYF. The CDR3 DNA is TGTGCCAGCACCGACAGGTCAAGCTCCTACGAGCAGTACTTC.

The V and J genes are TRBV6-4 and TRBJ2-2, with a weak D call TRBD1 (5 bases). The CDR3 extends over 13 amino acids. Germline CDR1 and CDR2: MRHNA and SNTAGT. V shed 2 bases and J shed 4 bases, with 5 bases lying between them. The CDR3 reads CASSDRGTGELFF. DNA for the CDR3: TGTGCCAGCAGTGACAGGGGCACCGGGGAGCTGTTTTTT.

J is TRBJ2-7 and V is TRBV6-5; the D gene is possibly TRBD1 (5 bases). Deletions cut 5 bases from V and 0 bases from J, with 11 bases between. Germline CDR1 reads MNHEY; CDR2 reads SVGAGI. This CDR3 is 14 amino acids long. The CDR3 coding sequence is TGTGCCAGCAGTGATAGGGGATACTCCTACGAGCAGTACTTC. Its translation is CASSDRGYSYEQYF.

This clone turned up a few times. This chain joins TRBV15 and TRBJ2-3; D remains unclear. CDR3 length: 16 amino acids. Germline V gene lookup returns CDR1 LNHNV and CDR2 YYDKDF (reference sequence). The ends were cut back, 1 base at V and 1 base at J, with 12 bases in the middle. The chain's CDR3 is CATSRGGSWGTDTQYF. CDR3 in DNA: TGTGCCACCAGCAGAGGCGGTTCCTGGGGCACAGATACGCAGTATTTT.

V gene TRBV19 combines with J gene TRBJ2-2; perhaps TRBD1 as D (6 bases). V lost 7 bases and J 0 bases, leaving 21 bases between the germline ends. The CDR3 contains 18 residues. CDR1 and CDR2 from the germline V gene are LNHDA and SQIVND (reference sequence). The CDR3 DNA reads as TGTGCCAGTACCCAGCTTGGACAGATAAACGCGAACACCGGGGAGCTGTTTTTT. Its translation is CASTQLGQINANTGELFF.

The chain couples TRBV13 to TRBJ2-3; perhaps D is TRBD1 or TRBD2 (5 bases each). V lost 7 bases to trimming and J lost 5 bases, with 16 bases between them. There are 14 residues in the CDR3. Germline V gene data show CDR1 as PRHDT and CDR2 as FYEKMQ (reference sequence). Written as DNA, the CDR3 is TGTGCCAGCATCGGGCAGGGAGAAAGAGATACGCAGTATTTT. Its protein product is CASIGQGERDTQYF. Supplemented by reference TRBV13 and TRBJ2-3, the full variable domain reads AAGVIQSPRHLIKEKRETATLKCYPIPRHDTVYWYQQGPGQDPQFLISFYEKMQSDKGSIPDRFSAQQFSDYHSELNMSSLELGDSALYFCASIGQGERDTQYFGPGTRLTVL.

V and J are TRBV7-8 and TRBJ2-5; the D is unclear. The V gene lost 5 bases and the J gene lost 4 bases, with 11 bases spanning the gap. CDR1 SGHVS and CDR2 FQNEAQ come from the germline V gene. CDR3 length equals 13 residues. The CDR3 here is CASSGISTETQYF. CDR3 DNA: TGTGCCAGCAGCGGGATTAGCACAGAGACCCAGTACTTC.

V usage is TRBV28 and J usage is TRBJ2-7; 7 bases align to TRBD2. Germline V CDR1 and CDR2: MDHEN, SYDVKM. CDR3 length: 14 amino acids. The V and J ends lost 5 bases and 0 bases, in that order; junction bases with no gene match: 4. The CDR3 protein is CASSGRDYSYEQYF. Written as DNA, the CDR3 is TGTGCCAGCAGTGGCCGGGACTACTCCTACGAGCAGTACTTC.

This chain links TRBV18 with TRBJ1-5; D is unclear. Germline V gene sequence: CDR1 KGHSH, CDR2 LQKENI. V was cut by 4 bases and J by 2 bases, with 21 bases left in between. The CDR3 is 18 amino acids. CDR3 in DNA: TGTGCCAGCTCACTGGCCGGCCCCCTTGGTGGGGGCAATCAGCCCCAGCATTTT. It specifies CASSLAGPLGGGNQPQHF.

This chain uses TRBV27 with TRBJ2-1; 7 bases agree with TRBD2. The CDR3 totals 15 residues. The germline V gene has CDR1 MNHEY and CDR2 SMNVEV (reference sequence). The V gene end was trimmed by 3 bases and the J gene end by 0 bases; junction bases not matched to a gene: 2. The CDR3: CASSLKRGSYNEQFF. As DNA, the CDR3 is TGTGCCAGCAGTTTGAAGCGGGGCTCCTACAATGAGCAGTTCTTC.

V gene TRBV7-8 combines with J gene TRBJ1-4; 7 nucleotides match TRBD1. Trimming took 6 bases from V and 6 from J; bases not matched to a gene: 22. The CDR3 loop spans 19 amino acids. In germline, CDR1 is SGHVS, CDR2 FQNEAQ. The CDR3 protein is CASRHGTSFLTGMDEKLFF. DNA of the CDR3: TGTGCCAGCAGACACGGAACCTCCTTTCTGACAGGGATGGATGAAAAACTGTTTTTT.

CDR3 amino acids: CASSVARATNEKLFF. CDR3 DNA: TGTGCCAGCAGCGTAGCCAGGGCAACTAATGAAAAACTGTTTTTT. V and J are TRBV11-2 and TRBJ1-4, with D possibly being TRBD1 (5 bases). This CDR3 contains 15 residues. V was cut by 5 bases and J by 0 bases, with 10 bases left in between. CDR1 and CDR2 from the germline V gene are SGHAT and FQNNGV. Full variable domain (remainder filled in from reference TRBV11-2 and TRBJ1-4): EAGVAQSPRYKIIEKRQSVAFWCNPISGHATLYWYQQILGQGPKLLIQFQNNGVVDDSQLPKDRFSAERLKGVDSTLKIQPAKLEDSAVYLCASSVARATNEKLFFGSGTQLSVL.

The chain carries TRBV7-3 and TRBJ2-3, with D unclear. The V gene's germline CDR1 is SGHTA and CDR2 FQGTGA. The V end lost 7 bases, the J end lost 2 bases, and 16 bases lay between the germline ends. CDR3 length: 15 amino acids. The CDR3 sequence: CASIPPNGDTDTQYF. The CDR3 DNA is TGTGCCAGCATCCCCCCGAACGGAGACACAGATACGCAGTATTTT.

V and J are TRBV10-3 and TRBJ2-7; D assignment may be TRBD1 or TRBD2 (5 bases each). Germline V gene data show CDR1 as ENHRY and CDR2 as SYGVKD. This CDR3 is built from 14 residues. V was cut by 8 bases and J by 2 bases, with 16 bases left in between. The CDR3: CAIDPGTGTYEQYF. CDR3 nucleotide sequence: TGTGCCATCGATCCCGGGACGGGAACCTACGAGCAGTACTTC.

The rearrangement joins TRBV6-9 to TRBJ1-5; no clear D. This CDR3 is 15 amino acids long. Germline loops: CDR1 MNHGY, CDR2 SVAAGI. V gave up 6 bases and J gave up 0 bases, with 12 bases separating them. CDR3 in DNA: TGTGCCAGCAGATTAGAAGAAGTTAGCAATCAGCCCCAGCATTTT. Translating it yields CASRLEEVSNQPQHF.

The V and J genes are TRBV10-1 and TRBJ2-3; 10 bases map to TRBD2. Germline assignment: CDR1 WNHNN and CDR2 SYGVQD (reference sequence). V gave up 5 bases and J gave up 4 bases; unmatched junction bases: 3. The length of the CDR3 is 14 residues. The CDR3 DNA sequence: TGCGCCAGCAGTACTAGCGGGGACGCAGATACGCAGTATTTT. Amino acid sequence: CASSTSGDADTQYF.

The V call is TRBV6-6, the J call TRBJ1-4; D unclear. CDR1 is MNHNY and CDR2 is SVGAGI in the germline V gene (reference sequence). Trimming removed 2 bases at V and 2 bases at J, with 6 bases between. The CDR3 extends over 14 amino acids. The DNA for the CDR3 is TGTGCCAGCAGTTACGTGTCGACTAATGAAAAACTGTTTTTT. This gives the protein CASSYVSTNEKLFF.

The V gene is TRBV5-1, the J gene TRBJ2-7; perhaps TRBD2 as D (5 bases). The CDR3 has 15 amino acids. The V gene's germline CDR1 is SGHRS and CDR2 YFSETQ. V lost 0 bases to trimming and J lost 3 bases, with 13 bases between them. In DNA form, the CDR3 reads TGCGCCAGCAGCTTGGAGGTAGCGATGGGCTACGAGCAGTACTTC. Encoded protein: CASSLEVAMGYEQYF.

V usage is TRBV11-2 and J usage is TRBJ1-3; D not certain. V lost 5 bases, J lost 0 bases, and 14 bases lay in between. Germline CDR1 is SGHAT and CDR2 is FQNNGV. The CDR3 sequence is 16 residues long. The chain's CDR3 is CASSPPPLLSGNTIYF. The DNA for the CDR3 is TGTGCCAGCAGCCCTCCCCCCTTGCTCTCTGGAAACACCATATATTTT.

Written as DNA, the CDR3 is TGTGCCAGCAGTGTATCGGGACAGGGTATCCACGAGCAGTACTTC. It codes for CASSVSGQGIHEQYF. V is TRBV25-1 and J is TRBJ2-7, with TRBD1 matching 9 bases. Trimming took 4 bases from V and 5 from J; bases not matched to a gene: 9. Germline CDR1 and CDR2: MGHDK and SYGVNS. The length of the CDR3 is 15 residues.

This chain uses TRBV6-1 with TRBJ2-1, with D unclear. CDR1 MNHNS and CDR2 SASEGT come from the germline V gene. The CDR3 length is 13 residues. With 2 bases removed from V and 3 bases from J, the gap between germline ends came to 5 bases. DNA of the CDR3: TGTGCCAGCAGTGAAAGCTTCTACAATGAGCAGTTCTTC. This gives the protein CASSESFYNEQFF.